One sample yielded the 22 T cell receptor beta chains listed below, sequenced in a study of cytomegalovirus exposure and HLA in healthy donors (dated by TCRdb to 2016 to 2017). Libraries were constructed by the immunoSEQ multiplex PCR assay. For the multiplex PCR, a mixture combining 60 forward primers for TCR Vbeta segments and 13 reverse primers for TCR Jbeta segments was used. The source is immuneACCESS, and TCRdb retained only in-frame sequences with V and J called. Part of the clones is not carried over; for the studies checked, unresolved V genes explain less than half of this, and the remainder is unexplained. Within this sample are 130,000 or so clones, with approximately 10% of them counted one time only. The ten top clones hold roughly 7.2% of the sample. Sequenced material: PBMCs. The receptors were gathered from a woman aged 40 to 49 in good health and CMV-seropositive.

A few counts support this clone. The rearrangement uses TRBV19 and TRBJ1-4; D is undetermined. Trimming left V 5 bases short and J 6 bases short, with 10 bases between. The CDR3 is 13 amino acids. CDR1 is LNHDA and CDR2 is SQIVND in the germline V gene (reference sequence). The DNA of the CDR3 is TGTGCCAGTAGTCGGCAGGTGGATGAAAAACTGTTTTTT. It yields the protein CASSRQVDEKLFF.

The V and J genes are TRBV6-4 and TRBJ2-2; TRBD2 aligns across 8 bases. The CDR3 runs 18 residues. V lost 6 bases, J lost 6 bases, and 18 bases stayed unmatched. In germline, CDR1 is MRHNA, CDR2 SNTAGT. The CDR3 protein is CASSPGEKKGLAPGELFF. The CDR3 DNA reads TGTGCCAGCAGCCCCGGCGAGAAGAAAGGACTAGCTCCCGGGGAGCTGTTTTTT.

This clone was found a few times. This rearrangement joins TRBV6-5 to TRBJ2-5, with D perhaps TRBD1 (6 bases). The germline V and J ends were trimmed by 2 bases and 4 bases, with 11 bases remaining between them. The CDR3 extends over 14 amino acids. The germline CDR1 and CDR2 sequences are MNHEY and SVGAGI. CDR3 loop: CASSYGQGTETQYF. The CDR3 nucleotides read TGTGCCAGCAGTTACGGCCAGGGGACAGAGACCCAGTACTTC.

In its sample, this clone was seen a few times. J is TRBJ1-2 and V is TRBV9; the D is unclear. Trimming took off 4 bases at V and 8 bases at J, with 15 bases between the two ends. The CDR3 has 13 residues. The germline V gene has CDR1 SGDLS and CDR2 YYNGEE. The chain's CDR3 is CASSPREGKGYTF. In nucleotides, the CDR3 is TGTGCCAGCAGCCCAAGAGAGGGTAAGGGCTACACCTTC.

This clone was detected a few times. The CDR3 does not close with the conserved phenylalanine or tryptophan, likely indicating a read error. The DNA is omitted, as the CDR3 cannot be located on it reliably, and the CDR3 follows TCRdb's listing. The V call is TRBV6-5, the J call TRBJ2-7; TRBD1, the D gene given by the table, was not confirmed from the DNA. The CDR3 has 11 residues if both end residues are counted. The germline V gene has CDR1 MNHEY and CDR2 SVGAGI. CDR3: CASSYDSPSFD.

This clone turned up a few times. In the same sample, other DNA sequences code for this CDR3. This sequence joins TRBV9 and TRBJ2-7; TRBD1 agrees at 8 bases. Losses at the gene ends were 0 bases for V and 2 bases for J; bases not matched to a gene: 1. This CDR3 region has 14 residues. Germline V CDR1 and CDR2: SGDLS, YYNGEE. CDR3 DNA sequence: TGTGCCAGCAGCGTAGGACAGGGGACCTACGAGCAGTACTTC. Its translation: CASSVGQGTYEQYF.

The V call is TRBV7-9, the J call TRBJ1-2, with D unresolved. CDR1 and CDR2 from the germline V gene are SEHNR and FQNEAQ (reference sequence). The CDR3 totals 14 residues. With 3 bases removed from V and 4 bases from J, the gap between germline ends came to 12 bases. The CDR3 DNA reads TGTGCCAGCAGCTTGCCCGGGAGTGGCTATGGCTACACCTTC. Encoded protein: CASSLPGSGYGYTF.

This clone appeared a few times. The chain is built from TRBV11-2 and TRBJ1-1, with unresolved D. The CDR3 spans 13 residues. Trimming took off 1 base at V and 1 base at J, with 4 bases between the two ends. The germline CDR1 and CDR2 sequences are SGHAT and FQNNGV. The CDR3 nucleotides read TGTGCCAGCAGCTTAGGCAGGAACACTGAAGCTTTCTTT. It encodes CASSLGRNTEAFF.

The chain is built from TRBV11-2 and TRBJ1-4; perhaps TRBD1 as D (6 bases). The CDR3 totals 12 residues. CDR1 is SGHAT, CDR2 FQNNGV, per germline. Deletions cut 0 bases from V and 14 bases from J, with 10 bases between. CDR3 coding DNA: TGTGCCAGCAGCTTAGATCGGGACATTCTGTTTTTT. Amino acids: CASSLDRDILFF.

V and J are TRBV19 and TRBJ1-2; 8 nucleotides align to TRBD1. V lost 8 bases to trimming and J lost 0 bases; unmatched junction nucleotides: 8. The germline V gene encodes CDR1 LNHDA and CDR2 SQIVND (reference sequence). The CDR3 covers 15 residues. CDR3 in amino acids: CASSDRAIANYGYTF. Here the CDR3 DNA reads TGTGCCAGTTCGGACAGGGCCATAGCTAACTATGGCTACACCTTC.

CDR3 coding DNA: TGTGCCAGTAGTATGAAGCGGGGGGGCAGATCATACACCGGGGAGCTGTTTTTT. It translates to CASSMKRGGRSYTGELFF. This chain connects TRBV19 to TRBJ2-2; 10 bases map to TRBD2. Germline V gives CDR1 LNHDA, CDR2 SQIVND (reference sequence). The CDR3 extends over 18 amino acids. Germline trimming cut 3 bases from V and 3 bases from J; bases unmatched to any gene: 10.

The V call is TRBV5-5, the J call TRBJ1-2; tentative D call: TRBD1 (6 bases). CDR3 length: 17 residues. Germline loops: CDR1 SGHKS, CDR2 YYEKEE (reference sequence). Trimming removed 0 bases at V and 3 bases at J, with 18 bases between. CDR3: CASSLEAQGLIDYGYTF. CDR3 nucleotides: TGTGCCAGCAGCTTGGAGGCCCAGGGGCTCATTGACTATGGCTACACCTTC.

This clone turned up a few times. V and J are TRBV7-9 and TRBJ2-7; 8 positions agree with TRBD2. The J segment lost 7 bases and the V segment lost 3 bases, leaving 14 bases of the junction unmatched. CDR3 length: 16 amino acids. In germline, CDR1 is SEHNR, CDR2 FQNEAQ (reference sequence). The CDR3 spells CASSFSLSGGPGEQYF. In nucleotides, the CDR3 is TGTGCCAGCAGCTTTTCTCTGTCGGGGGGGCCGGGTGAGCAGTACTTC. Looking up the rest from reference TRBV7-9 and TRBJ2-7 gives the full variable domain: DTGVSQNPRHKITKRGQNVTFRCDPISEHNRLYWYRQTLGQGPEFLTYFQNEAQLEKSRLLSDRFSAERPKGSFSTLEIQRTEQGDSAMYLCASSFSLSGGPGEQYFGPGTRLTVT.

There are a few counts of this clone. V is TRBV4-2 and J is TRBJ2-7; possibly TRBD1 for D (7 bases). CDR3 length equals 15 residues. Germline CDR1 is LGHNA and CDR2 is YNFKEQ. Deletions cut 0 bases from V and 3 bases from J, with 12 bases between. The CDR3 loop reads CASSQEGGQYYEQYF. In nucleotides, the CDR3 is TGTGCCAGCAGCCAAGAGGGGGGACAGTACTACGAGCAGTACTTC.

This clone appeared a few times. The J gene is TRBJ2-3, the V gene TRBV19, with 9 bases lining up with TRBD1. The CDR3 loop spans 16 amino acids. J gave up 4 bases and V 3 bases, and 8 bases lay outside the gene matches. CDR1 is LNHDA and CDR2 is SQIVND in the germline V gene (reference sequence). The CDR3 coding sequence is TGTGCCAGTAGTATTACGGGACAGGGACTTTCAGATACGCAGTATTTT. This translates into CASSITGQGLSDTQYF.

This chain uses TRBV9 with TRBJ1-1; TRBD1 is a possible D gene (5 bases). CDR3 length equals 15 residues. Germline lookup yields CDR1 SGDLS and CDR2 YYNGEE. V lost 4 bases and J 1 base, leaving 14 bases between the germline ends. The CDR3, as DNA: TGTGCCAGCAGCCCGGAAAGACAGCCGAACACTGAAGCTTTCTTT. Its protein is CASSPERQPNTEAFF.

In this sample, this clone turned up a few times. The chain is built from TRBV19 and TRBJ2-2; 9 bases match TRBD2. CDR1 and CDR2 (germline): LNHDA, SQIVND (reference sequence). This CDR3 region has 17 residues. The trim removed 7 bases at V and 2 bases at J, leaving 11 bases unmatched. As DNA, the CDR3 is TGTGCCAGTACCCTAGGGGCTAGCGGGGCCAACACCGGGGAGCTGTTTTTT. It encodes CASTLGASGANTGELFF.

This clone was counted only a few times. This sequence joins TRBV7-2 and TRBJ2-3, with D perhaps TRBD1 (6 bases). The V gene lost 4 bases and the J gene lost 3 bases, with 26 bases spanning the gap. The CDR3 consists of 19 residues. Germline loops: CDR1 SGHTA, CDR2 FQGNSA. CDR3 sequence: CASSSLRGTFAGETDTQYF. DNA for the CDR3: TGTGCCAGCAGCTCCCTTAGGGGGACGTTCGCGGGCGAGACAGATACGCAGTATTTT.

The chain combines TRBV5-1 with TRBJ1-1; D uncertain. Per germline, CDR1 SGHRS and CDR2 YFSETQ. Between the trimmed V and J ends, which lost 1 base and 1 base, there was a span of 5 bases. This CDR3 comprises 13 residues. The CDR3 region has the DNA TGCGCCAGCAGCTTGTCACAGAACACTGAAGCTTTCTTT. It encodes CASSLSQNTEAFF. The full variable domain, completed using reference TRBV5-1 and TRBJ1-1, is KAGVTQTPRYLIKTRGQQVTLSCSPISGHRSVSWYQQTPGQGLQFLFEYFSETQRNKGNFPGRFSGRQFSNSRSEMNVSTLELGDSALYLCASSLSQNTEAFFGQGTRLTVV.

The chain uses TRBV5-6 and TRBJ1-3; 8 bases align to TRBD1. The CDR3 length is 15 residues. Unmatched junction bases numbered 3, after V lost 2 bases and J lost 2 bases. Germline V CDR1 and CDR2: SGHDT, YYEEEE. The CDR3 nucleotides are TGTGCCAGCAGCTTACAGGGGGGAGCTGGAAACACCATATATTTT. It specifies CASSLQGGAGNTIYF.

This clone has more than one count but fewer than ten. The genes are TRBV19 and TRBJ1-4; 8 positions agree with TRBD1. CDR1 LNHDA and CDR2 SQIVND come from the germline V gene (reference sequence). V lost 5 bases and J lost 0; bases outside the gene matches: 8. This CDR3 has 17 residues. Here the CDR3 reads CASSLDRAYATNEKLFF. In DNA form, the CDR3 reads TGTGCCAGTAGTCTGGACAGGGCGTATGCAACTAATGAAAAACTGTTTTTT.

This clone was counted between two and nine times. V usage is TRBV7-9 and J usage is TRBJ1-1; D gene uncertain. V was pared by 3 bases and J by 6 bases, with 11 bases between. Germline CDR1 reads SEHNR; CDR2 reads FQNEAQ (reference sequence). The CDR3 is 13 amino acids. The CDR3 sequence: CASSFDSLSEAFF. The DNA for the CDR3 is TGTGCCAGCAGCTTCGACTCCCTCTCTGAAGCTTTCTTT.